This T cell receptor (beta chain) was recovered during a study of cytomegalovirus exposure and HLA in healthy donors. CDR1 MGHRA and CDR2 YSYEKL come from the germline V gene. V dropped 3 bases and J dropped 0 bases, with 9 bases sitting between them. The CDR3 extends over 15 amino acids. The PCR contained 60 Vbeta and 13 Jbeta primers. TCRdb's table, derived via immunoSEQ multiplex PCR, lists solely in-frame clones and lacks some. The sample has roughly 190,000 clones; around 76% are singletons. V is TRBV4-1 and J is TRBJ1-5; no reliable D call. This TCR was sampled from a woman in her 30s in good health and CMV-seropositive. Sequencing input: PBMCs. As DNA, the CDR3 is TGCGCCAGCAGCCAGGTTGAGTATAGCAATCAGCCCCAGCATTTT. Amino acids: CASSQVEYSNQPQHF.